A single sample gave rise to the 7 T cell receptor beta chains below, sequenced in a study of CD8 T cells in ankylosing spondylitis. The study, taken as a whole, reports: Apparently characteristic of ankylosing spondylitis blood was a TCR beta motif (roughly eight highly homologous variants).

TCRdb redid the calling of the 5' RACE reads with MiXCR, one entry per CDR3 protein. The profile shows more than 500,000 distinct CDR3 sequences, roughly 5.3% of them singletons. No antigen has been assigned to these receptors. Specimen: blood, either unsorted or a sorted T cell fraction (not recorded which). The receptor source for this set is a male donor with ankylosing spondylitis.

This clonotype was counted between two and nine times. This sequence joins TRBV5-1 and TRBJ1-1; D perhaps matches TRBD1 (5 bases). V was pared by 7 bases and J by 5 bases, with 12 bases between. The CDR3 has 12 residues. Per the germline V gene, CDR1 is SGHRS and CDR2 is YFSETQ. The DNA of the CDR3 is TGCGCCAGCCCAGGACCAGGGACTGAAGCTTTCTTT. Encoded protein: CASPGPGTEAFF.

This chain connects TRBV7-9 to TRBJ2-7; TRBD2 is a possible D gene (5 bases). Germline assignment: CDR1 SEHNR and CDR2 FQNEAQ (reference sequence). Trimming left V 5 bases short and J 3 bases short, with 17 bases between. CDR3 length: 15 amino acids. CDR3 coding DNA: TGTGCCAGCAGCCCCCGGGGTAGCGCCTACTACGAGCAGTACTTC. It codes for CASSPRGSAYYEQYF. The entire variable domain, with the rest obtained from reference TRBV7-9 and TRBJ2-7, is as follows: DTGVSQNPRHKITKRGQNVTFRCDPISEHNRLYWYRQTLGQGPEFLTYFQNEAQLEKSRLLSDRFSAERPKGSFSTLEIQRTEQGDSAMYLCASSPRGSAYYEQYFGPGTRLTVT.

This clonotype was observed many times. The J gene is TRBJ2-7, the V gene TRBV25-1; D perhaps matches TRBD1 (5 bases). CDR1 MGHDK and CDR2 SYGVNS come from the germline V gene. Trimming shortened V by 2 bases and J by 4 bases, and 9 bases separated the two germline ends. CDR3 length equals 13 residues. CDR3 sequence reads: CASSEQGLYEQYF. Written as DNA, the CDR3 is TGTGCCAGCAGTGAACAGGGTTTATACGAGCAGTACTTC.

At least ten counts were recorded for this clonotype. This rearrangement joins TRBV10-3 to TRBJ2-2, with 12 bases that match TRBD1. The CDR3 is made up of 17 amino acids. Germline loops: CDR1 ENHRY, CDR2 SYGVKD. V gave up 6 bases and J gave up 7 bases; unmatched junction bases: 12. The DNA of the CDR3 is TGTGCCATCAGACTAACCGCCGGGACAGGGGGCTTCGGGGAGCTGTTTTTT. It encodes CAIRLTAGTGGFGELFF.

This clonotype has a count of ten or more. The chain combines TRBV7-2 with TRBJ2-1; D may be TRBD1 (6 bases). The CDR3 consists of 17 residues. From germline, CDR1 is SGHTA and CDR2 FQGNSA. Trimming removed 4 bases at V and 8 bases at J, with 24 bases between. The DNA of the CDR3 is TGTGCCAGCAGCTCTGCCGTGACAGTAAGGGGGTTATATGAGCAGTTCTTC. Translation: CASSSAVTVRGLYEQFF.

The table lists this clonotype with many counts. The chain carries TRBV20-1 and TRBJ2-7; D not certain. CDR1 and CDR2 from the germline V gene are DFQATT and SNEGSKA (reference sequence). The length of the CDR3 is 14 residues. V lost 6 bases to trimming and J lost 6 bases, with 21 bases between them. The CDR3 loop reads CSAPSVVAALEQYF. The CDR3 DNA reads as TGCAGTGCCCCGTCGGTGGTGGCCGCCCTCGAGCAGTACTTC.

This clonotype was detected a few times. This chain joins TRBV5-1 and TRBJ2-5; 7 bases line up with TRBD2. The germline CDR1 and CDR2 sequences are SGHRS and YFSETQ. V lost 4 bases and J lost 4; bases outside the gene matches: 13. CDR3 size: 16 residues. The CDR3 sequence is CASSTDARLAPETQYF. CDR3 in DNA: TGCGCCAGCAGCACCGACGCTAGACTAGCCCCAGAGACCCAGTACTTC.